This TCR beta chain comes out of a study of blood T cell repertoires in COVID-19. In its sample, this clone was seen once. TCRdb's table, derived via immunoSEQ multiplex PCR, lists solely in-frame clones and lacks some. Here the sample spans 250,000 or so clones, roughly 86% being singletons. V lost 2 bases and J lost 4, with 15 bases in between. Germline loops: CDR1 MNHEY, CDR2 SVGAGI. The CDR3 is 15 amino acids. This TCR was sampled from a woman aged 70-85 years with active or convalescent COVID-19. Sequenced: peripheral blood. The genes are TRBV6-5 and TRBJ2-7, with D possibly matching TRBD1 (5 bases). CDR3 protein: CASSYASTELYEQYF. The CDR3 nucleotides read TGTGCCAGCAGTTACGCCTCGACAGAACTATACGAGCAGTACTTC.